The 13 T cell receptor beta chains reported below all come from one sample, sequenced in a study of cytomegalovirus exposure and HLA in healthy donors. The PCR made use of 60 Vbeta and 13 Jbeta primers. Some clones are missing from TCRdb's copy, which holds only in-frame ones; the method was immunoSEQ multiplex PCR. The profile covers a few hundred thousand clones, with around 90% appearing a single time and less than 2% taken by the ten largest. The sample taken for sequencing was PBMCs. The receptor source for this set is a girl aged 2-10 years in good health and CMV-seronegative.

V is TRBV6-1 and J is TRBJ2-5; D is possibly TRBD2 (6 bases). From germline, CDR1 is MNHNS and CDR2 SASEGT. The CDR3 runs to 16 residues. V lost 0 bases and J 1 base, leaving 12 bases between the germline ends. The CDR3 here is CASSEAPIAAQETQYF. CDR3 nucleotide sequence: TGTGCCAGCAGTGAAGCTCCCATAGCGGCCCAAGAGACCCAGTACTTC.

The CDR3 spells CASSQAQDPTKQYF. CDR3 DNA: TGTGCCAGTAGTCAGGCACAAGATCCTACGAAGCAGTACTTC. V is TRBV19 and J is TRBJ2-7; D remains ambiguous. In germline, CDR1 is LNHDA, CDR2 SQIVND (reference sequence). The ends were cut back, 5 bases at V and 8 bases at J, with 19 bases in the middle. The CDR3 extends over 14 amino acids.

The chain employs TRBV6-5 and TRBJ1-2; 7 nucleotides match TRBD1. Germline trimming cut 2 bases from V and 6 bases from J; bases unmatched to any gene: 6. In germline, CDR1 is MNHEY, CDR2 SVGAGI. The CDR3 spans 14 residues. The CDR3 DNA reads TGTGCCAGCAGTTACGGTCGACAGGGTCATGGCTACACCTTC. Translating it yields CASSYGRQGHGYTF.

The chain combines TRBV5-1 with TRBJ2-1, with 8 bases lining up with TRBD2. The germline V gene has CDR1 SGHRS and CDR2 YFSETQ. The ends lost 4 bases at V and 7 bases at J; junction bases unmatched: 10. This CDR3 has 15 residues. DNA of the CDR3: TGCGCCAGCAGCCCCGGACTAGCTCAAGCAAATGAGCAGTTCTTC. It is translated as CASSPGLAQANEQFF.

The V gene is TRBV6-1, the J gene TRBJ1-5; 11 nucleotides agree with TRBD1. V lost 0 bases and J lost 6; bases outside the gene matches: 7. Germline lookup yields CDR1 MNHNS and CDR2 SASEGT. The CDR3 runs to 17 residues. The CDR3 DNA follows: TGTGCCAGCAGTGAAGCCGGCGGGACAGGGGGTTCTCAGCCCCAGCATTTT. It specifies CASSEAGGTGGSQPQHF.

This chain uses TRBV15 with TRBJ2-7, with TRBD1 as a possible D gene (5 bases). CDR1 and CDR2 (germline): LNHNV, YYDKDF (reference sequence). This CDR3 contains 14 residues. Trimming took 0 bases from V and 1 from J, leaving 7 bases between them. The CDR3 DNA reads as TGTGCCACCAGCAGAGAGGCAGGGTCCTACGAGCAGTACTTC. Translating gives CATSREAGSYEQYF.

The V gene is TRBV6-5, the J gene TRBJ1-5; the D is unclear. From germline, CDR1 is MNHEY and CDR2 SVGAGI. V dropped 5 bases and J dropped 3 bases, with 11 bases sitting between them. The CDR3 is made up of 14 amino acids. The CDR3 region is CASSPTVYNQPQHF. CDR3 nucleotides: TGTGCCAGCAGTCCCACGGTATACAATCAGCCCCAGCATTTT.

V usage is TRBV5-6 and J usage is TRBJ2-2; TRBD2 aligns across 8 bases. Germline CDR1 SGHDT, CDR2 YYEEEE. V was clipped by 4 bases and J by 3 bases; unmatched bases: 11. The length of the CDR3 is 17 residues. CDR3 sequence (DNA): TGTGCCAGCAGCCGACTGATTAGCGGGGAGTACACCGGGGAGCTGTTTTTT. This sequence encodes CASSRLISGEYTGELFF.

This chain uses TRBV2 with TRBJ1-4; no clear D gene. Germline V gene data show CDR1 as SNHLY and CDR2 as FYNNEI. Trimming took off 6 bases at V and 13 bases at J, with 12 bases between the two ends. This CDR3 is built from 11 residues. CDR3 region: CASRSPGGLFF. DNA for the CDR3: TGTGCCAGCAGAAGTCCCGGAGGACTGTTTTTT.

V gene TRBV7-9 combines with J gene TRBJ2-4; 8 bases match TRBD1. The germline V gene encodes CDR1 SEHNR and CDR2 FQNEAQ (reference sequence). After removal of 5 bases from V and 1 base from J, the junction contained 10 bases not matched to a gene. CDR3 length: 17 residues. CDR3 coding DNA: TGTGCCAGCAGCCGACACAGGGGGAAGGGGGCCAAAAACATTCAGTACTTC. This gives the protein CASSRHRGKGAKNIQYF.

The rearrangement joins TRBV10-3 to TRBJ1-2; TRBD1 agrees at 8 bases. The CDR3 is 12 amino acids. J gave up 4 bases and V 8 bases, and 3 bases lay outside the gene matches. The germline V gene has CDR1 ENHRY and CDR2 SYGVKD. The CDR3 bases are TGTGCCATCTTCACAGGGGGCTATGGCTACACCTTC. It codes for CAIFTGGYGYTF.

The chain is built from TRBV13 and TRBJ2-7; TRBD1 agrees at 9 bases. Germline loops: CDR1 PRHDT, CDR2 FYEKMQ (reference sequence). Trimming cost V 5 bases and J 2 bases; bases outside gene matches: 7. The CDR3 spans 15 residues. CDR3 sequence reads: CASSAPTGGAYEQYF. In nucleotides, the CDR3 is TGTGCCAGCAGCGCGCCGACAGGGGGGGCCTACGAGCAGTACTTC. The complete variable domain, with remaining parts taken from reference TRBV13 and TRBJ2-7, reads AAGVIQSPRHLIKEKRETATLKCYPIPRHDTVYWYQQGPGQDPQFLISFYEKMQSDKGSIPDRFSAQQFSDYHSELNMSSLELGDSALYFCASSAPTGGAYEQYFGPGTRLTVT.

The chain couples TRBV6-1 to TRBJ2-7; 13 nucleotides align to TRBD2. The J call may not be correct, given that the DNA end is closer to TRBJ2-5. In germline, CDR1 is MNHNS, CDR2 SASEGT. This CDR3 region has 15 residues. The CDR3 loop reads CASKGLAGPQETQYF. As DNA, the CDR3 is TGTGCCAGCAAGGGACTAGCGGGACCTCAAGAGACCCAGTACTTC.